This T cell receptor beta chain emerged from a study of blood T cell repertoires in COVID-19 (dated by TCRdb to the early 2020s). Study-wide context: Samples covering the acute and convalescent phases of COVID-19 were provided by collaborators in the United States, Italy and Spain. The prospective study material was composed of cDNA or gDNA derived from T cells, B-cell-depleted T cells, or PBMCs. Subjects who had been exposed to COVID-19, were actively infected with it, or had recovered from it provided the deeply sampled blood TCRbeta repertoires that made up the dataset. The repertoires were released in a freely available public database meant as a resource for research on the immune response to SARS-CoV-2. Samples came from the ongoing ImmuneRACE study (first 160 participants) plus 1,254 subjects from 6 global collaborators. Sample metadata almost always included a de-identified subject ID, COVID-19 status, age in years and sex. HLA class I and class II types, where available, came from metadata supplied by the sample provider rather than from assay-based typing. Points the paper makes about the study in general: Clinical and demographic metadata were provided uncurated, with the amount varying by source and participant.

Turning to this clone: Its antigen is still unknown. No clone much larger than this one lies a single base away; base qualities are absent.

One collaborating source in Seattle enrolled patients while the patients were actively infected and followed the patients over time throughout the course of disease. Collaborating institutions collected whole blood in K2EDTA tubes following their own protocols. For TCRbeta analysis, collaborators shipped samples in one of three forms: frozen whole blood, isolated PBMCs, or DNA extracted from either of those sample types. The immunoSEQ Assay, a bias-controlled multiplex PCR, was used to amplify TCRbeta CDR3 regions from genomic DNA. Turning to the authors' computational methods: Within the assay, amplification of reference gene primers was used to estimate how many nucleated cells each sample contained. To quantify the absolute abundance of each unique TCRbeta CDR3 rearrangement, sequence reads were collapsed and filtered. For each sample, productive Simpson clonality was calculated as the square root of Simpson's diversity index across productive rearrangements. The table was pulled from immuneACCESS by TCRdb, which kept in-frame rearrangements only. Such tables lose some clones; where checked, under half of the loss comes from unresolved V genes, and the rest has no known cause. The D gene and trimming were derived from the DNA, and the V and J assignments and clone size from that table. Within this sample are about 93,000 clones, with approximately 91% of them counted one time only. Of the sample, under 5.5% falls within the top ten clones.

V loses 4 bases of germline sequence and J loses 6 bases, and the interval between the two ends is 16 bases. The CDR3 starts with the cysteine, ends with the phenylalanine, and has 14 residues. The only DNA kept is the CDR3, 42 bases in frame from the first base. According to the germline V gene (reference sequence), CDR1 reads LGHDT and CDR2 reads YNNKEL. This TCR came from a man in his sixties with COVID-19, enrolled during active disease. The sequencing input was peripheral blood. Here the chain combines TRBV3-1 (or the pseudogene TRBV3-2) and TRBJ2-7; a tentative D call is TRBD1 (5 bases match). The DNA sequence is TGTGCCAGCAGCCCCGACAGAGGTGGATCCGAGCAGTACTTC. Its product reads: CASSPDRGGSEQYF.